This TCR beta chain is from a study of T-cell memory formation after mild COVID-19. Study-level results: The main location of contracting CD4+ clones was CM and EM, and that of contracting CD8+ clones was EMRA.

It was 5'RACE with constant-segment primers that produced the TCR alpha and TCR beta cDNA libraries, which carried sample barcodes and UMIs. TCRdb called the 5' RACE reads again in MiXCR, with one record for every CDR3 protein. Found here are about 29,000 distinct CDR3 sequences, 12% of them singletons; the top ten hold about 16%. This clonotype was counted ten times or more. Its specificity is not known. What was sequenced was PBMCs or a T cell subset sorted from them (not recorded which). The sequence came from an adult woman who had mild COVID-19 (a few samples of this study predate the infection). Cell type and time point are not known.

The CDR3 DNA reads as TGTGCCAGCAGCCCAAGGACAGGACAGAACACCGGGGAGCTGTTTTTT. Protein sequence: CASSPRTGQNTGELFF. This sequence joins TRBV9 and TRBJ2-2; 7 bases fit TRBD1. J gave up 1 base and V 4 bases, and 7 bases lay outside the gene matches. The CDR3 runs to 16 residues. Germline V gives CDR1 SGDLS, CDR2 YYNGEE.